These 20 T cell receptor beta chains share one sample of origin, sequenced in a study of blood T cells in healthy people across ages. A J-beta primer mix and a sample-barcoded 5' primer were used in a second PCR of about 7 to 12 cycles. Each CDR3 protein gets one entry after TCRdb re-called the 5' RACE reads with MiXCR. Of about 1,600,000 distinct CDR3 sequences listed, 40% to 50% are singletons. Sequencing input: blood. The receptors derive from a woman aged 18-29 years in good health.

This clonotype has a handful of counts. The chain joins TRBV4-1 to TRBJ2-7; 9 nucleotides align to TRBD2. V dropped 1 base and J dropped 0; count of bases not matched to a gene: 1. Germline CDR1 and CDR2: MGHRA and YSYEKL. CDR3 length equals 15 residues. In DNA form, the CDR3 reads TGCGCCAGCAGCCAAGGGACTAGCGACTCCTACGAGCAGTACTTC. Its protein product is CASSQGTSDSYEQYF.

This clonotype was detected a few times. The chain has TRBV6-1 and TRBJ2-1; the D gene is possibly TRBD2 (5 bases). Germline V CDR1 and CDR2: MNHNS, SASEGT. V was trimmed by 4 bases and J by 7 bases, leaving 11 bases between them. The CDR3 is made up of 13 amino acids. The CDR3 DNA reads TGTGCCAGCAGTGGCCTCCTAGCAAATGAGCAGTTCTTC. This gives the protein CASSGLLANEQFF.

This chain joins TRBV4-1 and TRBJ1-2, with TRBD1 matching over 7 bases. This CDR3 has 17 residues. CDR1 is MGHRA, CDR2 YSYEKL, per germline. Trimming removed 5 bases from V and 0 bases from J; junction bases left unmatched: 12. CDR3 DNA sequence: TGCGCCAGCAGCGCATCGACAGGGATGTTAACTAACTATGGCTACACCTTC. Encoded protein: CASSASTGMLTNYGYTF.

This clonotype has a single count. V is TRBV12-5 and J is TRBJ1-6; no definite D call. There are 19 residues in the CDR3. The germline V gene encodes CDR1 LGHNT and CDR2 FRNRAP. The ends were cut back, 7 bases at V and 0 bases at J, with 22 bases in the middle. The CDR3 reads CASVLWPHALGSYNSPLHF. DNA for the CDR3: TGTGCTAGTGTCCTGTGGCCCCACGCATTAGGCTCCTATAATTCACCCCTCCACTTT.

This clonotype was picked up many times. The CDR3 protein is CASSQVGGGSVAKNIQYF. CDR3 bases: TGCGCCAGCAGCCAAGTTGGCGGGGGGTCAGTGGCCAAAAACATTCAGTACTTC. The V and J genes are TRBV4-1 and TRBJ2-4; the match to TRBD2 covers 8 bases. With 1 base clipped from V and 1 base from J, the junction kept 9 bases outside the gene matches. Germline loops: CDR1 MGHRA, CDR2 YSYEKL. CDR3 size: 18 residues.

This chain links TRBV20-1 with TRBJ1-4; 9 bases are a match to TRBD1. The CDR3 consists of 15 residues. V lost 3 bases to trimming and J lost 6 bases; unmatched junction nucleotides: 8. Germline V gene data show CDR1 as DFQATT and CDR2 as SNEGSKA (reference sequence). CDR3 region: CSAREGTGRDEKLFF. CDR3 DNA sequence: TGCAGTGCTAGGGAAGGGACAGGGAGGGATGAAAAACTGTTTTTT.

V is TRBV7-9 and J is TRBJ2-7; 9 bases agree with TRBD1. The CDR3 spans 15 residues. After removal of 5 bases from V and 4 bases from J, the junction contained 9 bases not matched to a gene. Germline assignment: CDR1 SEHNR and CDR2 FQNEAQ (reference sequence). CDR3 region: CASSPRGQGEYEQYF. The CDR3 region has the DNA TGTGCCAGCAGCCCGAGGGGACAGGGAGAGTACGAGCAGTACTTC.

CDR3 sequence: CASGLVGGGLAGANTGELFF. The CDR3 DNA is TGTGCTAGTGGTTTGGTGGGAGGGGGGCTAGCGGGAGCGAACACCGGGGAGCTGTTTTTT. The rearrangement joins TRBV12-5 to TRBJ2-2, with 10 bases matching TRBD2. The CDR3 runs to 20 residues. CDR1 LGHNT and CDR2 FRNRAP come from the germline V gene. With V trimmed by 0 bases and J by 0 bases, 10 bases remained unmatched.

This clonotype has just a few counts. The chain is built from TRBV7-8 and TRBJ2-7, with D unresolved. With 5 bases removed from V and 6 bases from J, the gap between germline ends came to 11 bases. Germline CDR1 and CDR2: SGHVS and FQNEAQ. The CDR3 is made up of 12 amino acids. CDR3 bases: TGTGCCAGCAGCCCCCCGTTCTCCGAGCAGTACTTC. Its protein is CASSPPFSEQYF.

This chain connects TRBV3-1 to TRBJ1-2; possible D gene TRBD1, 5 bases. Germline values: CDR1 LGHDT, CDR2 YNNKEL (reference sequence). V shed 4 bases and J shed 0 bases, with 9 bases lying between them. This CDR3 is built from 14 residues. CDR3 bases: TGTGCCAGCAGCCTACTGACAGCTAACTATGGCTACACCTTC. Residues: CASSLLTANYGYTF.

This sequence joins TRBV6-1 and TRBJ1-5, with D uncertain. V was trimmed by 6 bases and J by 2 bases, leaving 8 bases between them. CDR1 is MNHNS, CDR2 SASEGT, per germline. This CDR3 has 13 residues. The CDR3 sequence is CASSIEGNQPQHF. DNA for the CDR3: TGTGCCAGCAGCATAGAGGGCAATCAGCCCCAGCATTTT.

The chain uses TRBV20-1 and TRBJ2-7; D uncertain. The germline V gene encodes CDR1 DFQATT and CDR2 SNEGSKA (reference sequence). With 6 bases removed from V and 2 bases from J, the gap between germline ends came to 14 bases. The CDR3 extends over 13 amino acids. CDR3 nucleotides: TGCAGTGCAAAGGACGGTTCTACCTACGAGCAGTACTTC. Translation gives CSAKDGSTYEQYF.

The chain couples TRBV6-2 or TRBV6-3 to TRBJ2-3; 15 bases are a match to TRBD2. The CDR3 sequence is 18 residues long. Germline-derived CDR1 and CDR2 are MNHEY and SVGEGT. V trimming: 2 bases; J trimming: 2 bases; junction bases outside the gene matches: 5. CDR3 sequence: CASSYAGLAGGTTDTQYF. The CDR3 coding sequence is TGTGCCAGCAGTTACGCAGGACTAGCGGGGGGGACCACAGATACGCAGTATTTT.

The J gene is TRBJ2-4, the V gene TRBV20-1; D not certain. Trimming took 3 bases from V and 13 from J, leaving 13 bases between them. There are 11 residues in the CDR3. Germline V gene sequence: CDR1 DFQATT, CDR2 SNEGSKA (reference sequence). The CDR3 DNA reads TGCAGTGCTAGCCCATCTTTAAAGCAGTACTTC. Protein product: CSASPSLKQYF.

The table lists this clonotype with a count of one. This chain connects TRBV20-1 to TRBJ2-3; D is possibly TRBD1 or TRBD2 (5 bases each). The CDR3 runs to 14 residues. V was clipped by 1 base and J by 5 bases, with 13 bases between them. Germline CDR1 is DFQATT and CDR2 is SNEGSKA (reference sequence). Here the CDR3 DNA reads TGCAGTGCTAGAGGGGGGTCCGTAAGAGATACGCAGTATTTT. Translated, it gives CSARGGSVRDTQYF.

This clonotype was counted at least ten times. The chain combines TRBV20-1 with TRBJ1-2, with D unresolved. There are 13 residues in the CDR3. The germline V gene encodes CDR1 DFQATT and CDR2 SNEGSKA (reference sequence). Trimming removed 3 bases from V and 6 bases from J, with 14 bases in between. The CDR3 DNA is TGCAGTGCTAGTGGCGGTGCTGGGGATGGCTACACCTTC. Protein product: CSASGGAGDGYTF.

This chain uses TRBV2 with TRBJ1-5; D is uncertain. Germline V lookup: CDR1 SNHLY, CDR2 FYNNEI. Trimming took off 3 bases at V and 3 bases at J, with 12 bases between the two ends. CDR3 length: 15 amino acids. The CDR3 protein is CASSEGEGYNQPQHF. The DNA of the CDR3 is TGTGCCAGCAGTGAGGGCGAGGGCTACAATCAGCCCCAGCATTTT.

The DNA for the CDR3 is TGTGCCAGCAGCTTAGATGAGCTTTCTGGAAACACCATATATTTT. Its protein product is CASSLDELSGNTIYF. This chain connects TRBV7-8 to TRBJ1-3; no definite D call. In germline, CDR1 is SGHVS, CDR2 FQNEAQ. V was cut by 1 base and J by 1 base, with 8 bases left in between. The CDR3 runs 15 residues.

The rearrangement links TRBV15 to TRBJ1-2, with TRBD1 identical over 8 bases. Germline loops: CDR1 LNHNV, CDR2 YYDKDF (reference sequence). CDR3 length equals 13 residues. Trimming removed 5 bases from V and 5 bases from J; junction bases left unmatched: 4. CDR3 loop: CATSPRTGYGYTF. In DNA, the CDR3 is TGTGCCACCAGCCCCCGGACAGGGTATGGCTACACCTTC.

The chain is built from TRBV2 and TRBJ2-7; no firm D call. The CDR3 contains 12 residues. CDR1 and CDR2 from the germline V gene are SNHLY and FYNNEI. V lost 4 bases, J lost 6 bases, and 10 bases lay in between. The CDR3 DNA is TGTGCCAGCAGTGTCTCCAACGGCGAGCAGTACTTC. Translated: CASSVSNGEQYF.